One T cell receptor (beta chain) is described in this entry. This entry belongs to a study of blood T cells in healthy people across ages. Germline assignment: CDR1 DFQATT and CDR2 SNEGSKA (reference sequence). Trimming removed 0 bases from V and 2 bases from J, with 17 bases in between. This CDR3 region has 16 residues. Primed by a sample-barcoded 5' primer and a J-beta primer mix, a second PCR proceeded for 7 to 11 cycles. Every sample produced at least 2.5 million CDR3-containing paired-end reads. From the 5' RACE reads, TCRdb called clonotypes with MiXCR, one entry per CDR3 protein. The data contain around 940,000 distinct CDR3 sequences, roughly 51% of them singletons.

The material sequenced was blood. The V gene is TRBV20-1, the J gene TRBJ2-7, with D perhaps TRBD1 (6 bases). This TCR was recovered from a woman aged 55 to 70 in good health. The CDR3 loop is CSARDHLGTRPYEQYF. In DNA, the CDR3 is TGCAGTGCTAGAGATCACTTAGGGACACGTCCCTACGAGCAGTACTTC.